This TCR beta chain was documented in a study of blood T cell repertoires in COVID-19. The V end was cut by 7 bases, the J end by 3 bases, with 13 bases between. CDR3 length: 14 amino acids. The germline V gene has CDR1 MNHEY and CDR2 SMNVEV (reference sequence). Per the authors' pipeline: Cell counts per sample came from amplifying reference gene primers. The method was immunoSEQ multiplex PCR; TCRdb's version includes in-frame clones alone and lacks a portion of them. V and J calls and clone size are as listed in that table; D and trimming were resolved from the DNA. This table holds over 250,000 clones, approximately 89% found once.

The sequenced sample was PBMCs or T cells enriched from blood (not recorded which). The clonotype comes from a woman younger than 35 who had recovered from COVID-19. This chain uses TRBV27 with TRBJ2-4, with D maybe TRBD1 (6 bases). The CDR3 DNA sequence: TGTGCCAGCAAGGGGTTAGGGGGCAAAAACATTCAGTACTTC. This gives the protein CASKGLGGKNIQYF.